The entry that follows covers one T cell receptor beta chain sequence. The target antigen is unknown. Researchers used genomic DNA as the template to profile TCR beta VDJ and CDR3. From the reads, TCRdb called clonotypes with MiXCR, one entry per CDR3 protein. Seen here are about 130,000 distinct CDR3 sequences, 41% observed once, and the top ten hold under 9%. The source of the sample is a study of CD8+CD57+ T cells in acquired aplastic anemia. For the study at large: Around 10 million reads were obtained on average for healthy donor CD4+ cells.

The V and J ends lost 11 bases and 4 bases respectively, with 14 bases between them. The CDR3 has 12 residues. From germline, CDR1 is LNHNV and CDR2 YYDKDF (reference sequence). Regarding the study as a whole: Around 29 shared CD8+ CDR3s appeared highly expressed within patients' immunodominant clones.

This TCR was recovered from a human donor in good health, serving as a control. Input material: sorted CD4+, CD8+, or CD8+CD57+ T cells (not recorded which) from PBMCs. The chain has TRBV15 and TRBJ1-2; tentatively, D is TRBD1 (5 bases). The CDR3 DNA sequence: TGTGCCTCTGGCCGGGGGGGCTATGGCTACACCTTC. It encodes CASGRGGYGYTF. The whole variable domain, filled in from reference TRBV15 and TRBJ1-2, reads DAMVIQNPRYQVTQFGKPVTLSCSQTLNHNVMYWYQQKSSQAPKLLFHYYDKDFNNEADTPDNFQSRRPNTSFCFLDIRSPGLGDTAMYLCASGRGGYGYTFGSGTRLTVV.